One and the same sample provided the 21 T cell receptor beta chains below, sequenced in a study of T cells in Graves' hyperthyroidism and ophthalmopathy. The CDR3 regions of TCR beta were amplified from RNA transcripts. Initially, a first-round RT-PCR of the TCR CDR3 employed the HTBI primer set. MiXCR, run by TCRdb on the multiplex PCR reads, gives a single entry per CDR3 protein. The top ten clones hold roughly 6.9% of a sample with 600,000 or so distinct CDR3 sequences, 12% to 15% of them seen once. The sequenced sample was blood. The receptors shown here come from a woman aged 18-29 years with Graves' ophthalmopathy.

This clonotype appeared many times. The V and J genes are TRBV7-2 and TRBJ1-1; perhaps TRBD1 as D (5 bases). CDR3 size: 15 residues. Germline V CDR1 and CDR2: SGHTA, FQGNSA. V lost 3 bases, J lost 0 bases, and 11 bases lay in between. CDR3 DNA sequence: TGTGCCAGCAGCTTGGGGGTACTCATGAACACTGAAGCTTTCTTT. Encoded protein: CASSLGVLMNTEAFF.

This clonotype was seen a few times. The chain employs TRBV6-1 and TRBJ1-2; 9 bases are a match to TRBD1. Unmatched junction bases numbered 7, after V lost 2 bases and J lost 6 bases. The CDR3 consists of 15 residues. Germline V gives CDR1 MNHNS, CDR2 SASEGT. CDR3 protein: CASSEPGTGTDGYTF. In DNA form, the CDR3 reads TGTGCCAGCAGTGAACCCGGGACAGGGACGGATGGCTACACCTTC.

J is TRBJ2-1 and V is TRBV19; D might be TRBD2 (5 bases). V was clipped by 3 bases and J by 6 bases, with 9 bases between them. The CDR3 consists of 13 residues. Germline V gene sequence: CDR1 LNHDA, CDR2 SQIVND (reference sequence). This CDR3 is CASSISEGNEQFF. The CDR3, as DNA: TGTGCCAGTAGTATCAGCGAGGGCAATGAGCAGTTCTTC.

This clonotype has at least ten counts. V usage is TRBV6-1 and J usage is TRBJ2-2, with 7 bases identical to TRBD2. The CDR3 is 14 residues long. Losses at the gene ends were 6 bases for V and 4 bases for J; bases not matched to a gene: 5. CDR1 is MNHNS, CDR2 SASEGT, per germline. The CDR3: CASSLAESTGELFF. The CDR3 DNA is TGTGCCAGCAGCCTAGCGGAGAGCACCGGGGAGCTGTTTTTT.

This clonotype was detected ten times or more. The chain links TRBV20-1 to TRBJ2-1, with a tentative D call TRBD1 (5 bases). V was cut by 0 bases and J by 5 bases, with 11 bases left in between. Per the germline V gene, CDR1 is DFQATT and CDR2 is SNEGSKA (reference sequence). The CDR3 spans 14 residues. CDR3 nucleotide sequence: TGCAGTGCTAGAGATAGGGGCGACCACAATGAGCAGTTCTTC. This encodes CSARDRGDHNEQFF.

In its sample, this clonotype was seen a few times. The genes are TRBV5-1 and TRBJ2-3; 7 bases match TRBD2. Germline CDR1 is SGHRS and CDR2 is YFSETQ. The CDR3 is made up of 14 amino acids. V was clipped by 4 bases and J by 2 bases; unmatched bases: 4. The CDR3 nucleotides are TGCGCCAGCAGCGGGCGGGAGCCCACAGATACGCAGTATTTT. Translated: CASSGREPTDTQYF.

V is TRBV27 and J is TRBJ1-5; D ambiguous. V was pared by 4 bases and J by 1 base, with 17 bases between. The CDR3 contains 17 residues. Germline assignment: CDR1 MNHEY and CDR2 SMNVEV (reference sequence). The CDR3 nucleotides are TGTGCCAGCAGTTCCGCCCCCGGTAGAGAGAGCAATCAGCCCCAGCATTTT. Protein: CASSSAPGRESNQPQHF.

The CDR3 protein is CASSQGRDRVNSPLHF. Here the CDR3 DNA reads TGCGCCAGCAGCCAAGGCCGGGACAGGGTTAATTCACCCCTCCACTTT. The chain is built from TRBV4-1 and TRBJ1-6; 9 nucleotides match TRBD1. V trimming: 1 base; J trimming: 6 bases; junction bases outside the gene matches: 4. Germline values: CDR1 MGHRA, CDR2 YSYEKL. The CDR3 extends over 16 amino acids.

V gene TRBV5-4 combines with J gene TRBJ1-1; TRBD1 agrees at 8 bases. With V trimmed by 4 bases and J by 1 base, 9 bases remained unmatched. The CDR3 totals 16 residues. CDR1 and CDR2 (germline): SGHNT, YYREEE (reference sequence). CDR3 in amino acids: CASSPPGTGRNTEAFF. The CDR3, as DNA: TGTGCCAGCAGCCCCCCCGGGACAGGACGGAACACTGAAGCTTTCTTT.

CDR3 loop: CASSDEGTTEKLFF. CDR3 DNA: TGTGCCAGCAGTGATGAAGGGACCACTGAAAAACTGTTTTTT. This rearrangement joins TRBV6-1 to TRBJ1-4; maybe TRBD1 (5 bases). Germline lookup yields CDR1 MNHNS and CDR2 SASEGT. The CDR3 is 14 amino acids. The V gene lost 3 bases and the J gene lost 7 bases, with 12 bases spanning the gap.

V and J are TRBV29-1 and TRBJ2-7; D might be TRBD1 or TRBD2, each matching 7 bases. The V gene's germline CDR1 is SQVTM and CDR2 ANQGSEA. Trimming cost V 8 bases and J 6 bases, with 23 bases left between them. This CDR3 is 14 amino acids long. The CDR3 sequence: CSTYGGTEVSEQYF. The CDR3 region has the DNA TGCAGCACATACGGGGGGACAGAAGTCAGCGAGCAGTACTTC.

The CDR3 spells CASRGTGGAITGELFF. The CDR3 DNA follows: TGTGCCAGCAGAGGGACAGGGGGCGCGATCACCGGGGAGCTGTTTTTT. The rearrangement joins TRBV9 to TRBJ2-2; 12 nucleotides match TRBD1. There are 16 residues in the CDR3. Germline V gives CDR1 SGDLS, CDR2 YYNGEE. V lost 5 bases, J lost 4 bases, and 6 bases stayed unmatched.

The chain is built from TRBV4-1 and TRBJ1-1, with D tentatively TRBD1 (6 bases). Germline V gives CDR1 MGHRA, CDR2 YSYEKL. The CDR3 has 17 residues. Trimming shortened V by 2 bases and J by 3 bases, and 19 bases separated the two germline ends. The CDR3 protein is CASSQKPVKTGYTEAFF. The CDR3 DNA sequence: TGCGCCAGCAGCCAAAAGCCCGTCAAGACAGGCTACACTGAAGCTTTCTTT.

V and J are TRBV6-1 and TRBJ2-2, with D maybe TRBD2 (5 bases). Germline CDR1 reads MNHNS; CDR2 reads SASEGT. This CDR3 has 14 amino acids. V lost 4 bases to trimming and J lost 5 bases, with 11 bases between them. CDR3 sequence reads: CASSATAATGELFF. The CDR3 DNA sequence: TGTGCCAGCAGTGCCACAGCGGCTACCGGGGAGCTGTTTTTT.

The table lists this clonotype with many counts. The chain has TRBV6-1 and TRBJ2-7, with D possibly matching TRBD1 (6 bases). The germline gives CDR1 MNHNS, CDR2 SASEGT. Trimming pared 6 bases from V and 3 bases from J, leaving 15 bases between. This CDR3 is 14 amino acids long. CDR3 in DNA: TGTGCCAGCAGCAAACAGGGAGAGGTCTACGAGCAGTACTTC. Protein: CASSKQGEVYEQYF.

The V and J genes are TRBV20-1 and TRBJ2-3; tentatively, D is TRBD2 (6 bases). The V end lost 0 bases, the J end lost 1 base, and 11 bases lay between the germline ends. The V gene's germline CDR1 is DFQATT and CDR2 SNEGSKA (reference sequence). The CDR3 is 15 residues long. The CDR3 protein is CSARDLTSRTDTQYF. In nucleotides, the CDR3 is TGCAGTGCTAGAGATTTGACTAGTCGCACAGATACGCAGTATTTT.

This clonotype was counted at least ten times. One end of the junction is discordant with germline, which a read error may explain. The chain uses TRBV27 and TRBJ2-5, with a possible D match to TRBD1 (5 bases). CDR1 is MNHEY, CDR2 SMNVEV, per germline (reference sequence). The CDR3 runs to 15 residues. The CDR3 nucleotides read TGTGCCAGCAGTTTATTGGGCAGGGCCCAAGGGACCCAGTACTTC. Translated, it gives CASSLLGRAQGTQYF.

In its sample, this clonotype was seen many times. The chain has TRBV3-1 and TRBJ2-1; no clear D gene. This CDR3 is 15 amino acids long. V was shortened by 3 bases and J by 0 bases, with 9 bases between the two germline ends. Per germline, CDR1 LGHDT and CDR2 YNNKEL (reference sequence). The CDR3 loop is CASSHDWSSYNEQFF. DNA of the CDR3: TGTGCCAGCAGCCATGACTGGAGCTCCTACAATGAGCAGTTCTTC.

This clonotype was picked up many times. The CDR3 sequence: CASSLDWGEQETQYF. The CDR3 DNA sequence: TGTGCCAGCAGCTTAGACTGGGGGGAACAAGAGACCCAGTACTTC. This chain connects TRBV7-2 to TRBJ2-5, with D perhaps TRBD2 (6 bases). In germline, CDR1 is SGHTA, CDR2 FQGNSA. V was shortened by 1 base and J by 2 bases, with 11 bases between the two germline ends. The CDR3 extends over 15 amino acids.

This clonotype was recorded many times. The genes are TRBV2 and TRBJ2-7; 8 bases are a match to TRBD2. This CDR3 contains 19 residues. Trimming at V came to 6 bases and at J to 4 bases, leaving 23 bases not matched to a gene. CDR1 and CDR2 (germline): SNHLY, FYNNEI. CDR3 loop: CASSAPGKRFLAGLYEQYF. As DNA, the CDR3 is TGTGCCAGCAGCGCCCCCGGAAAACGTTTCCTAGCGGGTCTATACGAGCAGTACTTC.

There are a few counts of this clonotype. This chain links TRBV20-1 with TRBJ1-1, with D possibly being TRBD1 (6 bases). This CDR3 contains 15 residues. CDR1 is DFQATT, CDR2 SNEGSKA, per germline (reference sequence). The ends were cut back, 2 bases at V and 1 base at J, with 14 bases in the middle. CDR3 loop: CSARRDTNQNTEAFF. CDR3 nucleotide sequence: TGCAGTGCTAGAAGGGACACCAACCAGAACACTGAAGCTTTCTTT.